Presented here are 24 T cell receptor beta chains from one specimen sequenced in a study of cytomegalovirus exposure and HLA in healthy donors. Assay used: immunoSEQ multiplex PCR; TCRdb lists only in-frame clones, some missing. The table shows about 220,000 clones, with over 80% occurring only once. Specimen: PBMCs. The origin of the receptors is a young woman in good health and CMV-seropositive.

The rearrangement links TRBV18 to TRBJ1-5, with D uncertain. CDR3 size: 16 residues. From germline, CDR1 is KGHSH and CDR2 LQKENI. Trimming removed 2 bases at V and 1 base at J, with 12 bases between. DNA of the CDR3: TGTGCCAGCTCACCATTTCAAAGTCGGAGCAATCAGCCCCAGCATTTT. Amino acid sequence: CASSPFQSRSNQPQHF.

V is TRBV7-8 and J is TRBJ1-2, with 8 bases matching TRBD1. The CDR3 covers 15 residues. Germline CDR1 and CDR2: SGHVS and FQNEAQ. Trimming at V came to 0 bases and at J to 6 bases, leaving 6 bases not matched to a gene. The CDR3 DNA is TGTGCCAGCAGCTTAGCGCAGGACAGGGCCCATGGCTACACCTTC. This codes for CASSLAQDRAHGYTF.

Only a few counts were recorded for this clone. The CDR3 here is CASSVRVDYGYTF. The CDR3, as DNA: TGTGCCAGCAGTGTGAGGGTTGACTATGGCTACACCTTC. This chain links TRBV2 with TRBJ1-2, with D unclear. CDR1 is SNHLY, CDR2 FYNNEI, per germline. The length of the CDR3 is 13 residues. Trimming shortened V by 4 bases and J by 3 bases, and 9 bases separated the two germline ends.

The chain uses TRBV9 and TRBJ2-7; 9 bases agree with TRBD1. The CDR3 length is 15 residues. With 4 bases clipped from V and 4 bases from J, the junction kept 9 bases outside the gene matches. Germline CDR1 is SGDLS and CDR2 is YYNGEE. CDR3 amino acids: CASSPAGTGLYEQYF. The DNA of the CDR3 is TGTGCCAGCAGCCCAGCGGGGACAGGGCTTTACGAGCAGTACTTC.

The chain uses TRBV2 and TRBJ1-2, with D unclear. From germline, CDR1 is SNHLY and CDR2 FYNNEI. The CDR3 consists of 14 residues. With 3 bases removed from V and 1 base from J, the gap between germline ends came to 9 bases. The CDR3 spells CASSDSLGNYGYTF. The CDR3 DNA follows: TGTGCCAGCAGTGATAGTCTAGGTAACTATGGCTACACCTTC. The full variable domain, in which reference TRBV2 and TRBJ1-2 provide the parts outside the CDR3, is EPEVTQTPSHQVTQMGQEVILRCVPISNHLYFYWYRQILGQKVEFLVSFYNNEISEKSEIFDDQFSVERPDGSNFTLKIRSTKLEDSAMYFCASSDSLGNYGYTFGSGTRLTVV.

The rearrangement links TRBV10-1 to TRBJ2-3, with 7 bases identical to TRBD2. Trimming cost V 10 bases and J 2 bases; bases outside gene matches: 9. The germline V gene has CDR1 WNHNN and CDR2 SYGVQD (reference sequence). There are 14 residues in the CDR3. The CDR3: CATFAQRDTDTQYF. The CDR3 coding sequence is TGCGCCACATTTGCCCAGCGGGACACAGATACGCAGTATTTT.

The chain employs TRBV7-2 and TRBJ2-1; the D gene could be TRBD1 or TRBD2 (5 bases each). V was clipped by 2 bases and J by 0 bases, with 8 bases between them. The germline CDR1 and CDR2 sequences are SGHTA and FQGNSA. CDR3 size: 15 residues. The CDR3: CASSLKGSSYNEQFF. CDR3 DNA: TGTGCCAGCAGCTTAAAGGGGAGCTCCTACAATGAGCAGTTCTTC. The full variable domain, with the rest looked up from reference TRBV7-2 and TRBJ2-1, is GAGVSQSPSNKVTEKGKDVELRCDPISGHTALYWYRQSLGQGLEFLIYFQGNSAPDKSGLPSDRFSAERTGGSVSTLTIQRTQQEDSAVYLCASSLKGSSYNEQFFGPGTRLTVL.

The V gene is TRBV27, the J gene TRBJ2-7; 9 bases are shared with TRBD2. The CDR3 sequence is 14 residues long. The V segment lost 4 bases and the J segment 6 bases; nucleotides outside the gene matches: 7. Germline CDR1 MNHEY, CDR2 SMNVEV (reference sequence). The CDR3 is CASSYSREGLEQYF. CDR3 DNA sequence: TGTGCCAGCAGTTACTCGCGGGAGGGCCTCGAGCAGTACTTC.

A word on this clone: A much larger clonotype is one base distant, so this may be a read error. The chain links TRBV2 to TRBJ1-1, with TRBD1 identical over 7 bases. Germline CDR1 reads SNHLY; CDR2 reads FYNNEI. With V trimmed by 5 bases and J by 3 bases, 3 bases remained unmatched. The CDR3 has 13 amino acids. The CDR3 loop reads CASSLQGHTEAFF. The DNA for the CDR3 is TGTGCCAGCAGTTTACAGGGGCACACTGAAGCTTTCTTT.

The V and J genes are TRBV27 and TRBJ2-2; possible D gene TRBD2, 5 bases. The CDR3 runs 14 residues. The V end was cut by 6 bases, the J end by 6 bases, with 14 bases between. Germline V gene data show CDR1 as MNHEY and CDR2 as SMNVEV (reference sequence). The CDR3 DNA reads TGTGCCAGCAGCTCCGGGATAGGAGCCGGGGAGCTGTTTTTT. Translated, it gives CASSSGIGAGELFF.

The chain joins TRBV6-1 to TRBJ2-2; either TRBD1 or TRBD2 may fit D (5 bases each). The CDR3 runs 14 residues. Trimming pared 8 bases from V and 5 bases from J, leaving 15 bases between. Germline values: CDR1 MNHNS, CDR2 SASEGT. In DNA, the CDR3 is TGTGCCAGCGTATCCATGGGACCAACCGGGGAGCTGTTTTTT. It translates to CASVSMGPTGELFF.

V and J are TRBV5-4 and TRBJ2-5, with D perhaps TRBD2 (7 bases). Germline V CDR1 and CDR2: SGHNT, YYREEE (reference sequence). The CDR3 extends over 16 amino acids. V was pared by 0 bases and J by 5 bases, with 17 bases between. In DNA, the CDR3 is TGTGCCAGCAGCTTGGTAGAGGGCGGGGGCCGGGAGACCCAGTACTTC. Residues: CASSLVEGGGRETQYF.

V usage is TRBV27 and J usage is TRBJ1-1; 7 bases line up with TRBD1. This CDR3 is 14 amino acids long. Germline loops: CDR1 MNHEY, CDR2 SMNVEV (reference sequence). V shed 2 bases, J shed 6 bases, and the junction held 6 bases outside the gene matches. The CDR3 loop reads CASSLTQGGPEAFF. CDR3 sequence (DNA): TGTGCCAGCAGTTTAACCCAGGGGGGCCCTGAAGCTTTCTTT.

The chain uses TRBV6-1 and TRBJ2-7; D is possibly TRBD1 or TRBD2 (6 bases each). Germline CDR1 is MNHNS and CDR2 is SASEGT. The CDR3 loop spans 16 amino acids. The V and J ends lost 3 bases and 0 bases respectively, with 15 bases between them. The CDR3, as DNA: TGTGCCAGCAGTGAGGAGGGGGGTGTAAGCTCCTACGAGCAGTACTTC. It encodes CASSEEGGVSSYEQYF.

This chain connects TRBV6-6 to TRBJ1-1; 7 bases align to TRBD1. This CDR3 region has 14 residues. CDR1 and CDR2 from the germline V gene are MNHNY and SVGAGI (reference sequence). After removal of 8 bases from V and 1 base from J, the junction contained 7 bases not matched to a gene. The CDR3 protein is CASGRTGRNTEAFF. In DNA form, the CDR3 reads TGTGCCAGCGGGCGGACAGGTCGGAACACTGAAGCTTTCTTT.

This chain uses TRBV4-3 with TRBJ2-7, with 7 bases identical to TRBD2. The CDR3 loop spans 16 amino acids. The trim removed 0 bases at V and 9 bases at J, leaving 14 bases unmatched. The germline CDR1 and CDR2 sequences are LGHNA and YSLEER. CDR3 in amino acids: CASSQDRSSGHSGQYF. CDR3 DNA: TGCGCCAGCAGCCAAGATAGAAGTAGCGGGCACTCCGGGCAGTACTTC.

This clone was detected only once. The genes are TRBV30 and TRBJ1-4; TRBD1 matches 9 bases. The V segment lost 2 bases and the J segment 6 bases; nucleotides outside the gene matches: 4. This CDR3 is 14 amino acids long. Germline-derived CDR1 and CDR2 are GTSNPN and SVGIG (reference sequence). CDR3 sequence reads: CAWSHRGQDEKLFF. The DNA of the CDR3 is TGTGCCTGGAGTCACAGGGGGCAAGATGAAAAACTGTTTTTT.

The chain employs TRBV30 and TRBJ2-4; the D gene is possibly TRBD1 (6 bases). Trimming left V 3 bases short and J 1 base short, with 13 bases between. Per germline, CDR1 GTSNPN and CDR2 SVGIG (reference sequence). This CDR3 has 15 amino acids. Here the CDR3 reads CAWRGRGVAKNIQYF. In nucleotides, the CDR3 is TGTGCCTGGAGGGGCAGGGGAGTCGCCAAAAACATTCAGTACTTC.

In its sample, this clone was seen once. This rearrangement joins TRBV29-1 to TRBJ2-5; 11 nucleotides agree with TRBD2. This CDR3 contains 12 residues. Looked up from germline, CDR1 is SQVTM and CDR2 is ANQGSEA. With V trimmed by 7 bases and J by 4 bases, 2 bases remained unmatched. CDR3 DNA: TGCAGCGGACTAGCGGGACTAGAGACCCAGTACTTC. Protein sequence: CSGLAGLETQYF.

This clone was counted once. The gene calls are TRBV6-1 and TRBJ1-5; perhaps TRBD1 as D (5 bases). The CDR3 covers 13 residues. V lost 8 bases, J lost 5 bases, and 13 bases lay in between. Per germline, CDR1 MNHNS and CDR2 SASEGT. CDR3 amino acids: CASGIGGYQPQHF. The CDR3 DNA is TGTGCCAGCGGGATTGGGGGGTATCAGCCCCAGCATTTT.

This clone has only a few counts. The rearrangement joins TRBV7-3 to TRBJ2-5; TRBD1 matches 10 bases. The V gene's germline CDR1 is SGHTA and CDR2 FQGTGA. Trimming at V came to 2 bases and at J to 4 bases, leaving 1 base not matched to a gene. The CDR3 extends over 14 amino acids. CDR3 nucleotides: TGTGCCAGCAGCTTATGGGACAGGGGAGAGACCCAGTACTTC. Protein sequence: CASSLWDRGETQYF.

The chain joins TRBV7-2 to TRBJ2-7; 10 nucleotides agree with TRBD2. This CDR3 contains 17 residues. V trimming: 5 bases; J trimming: 3 bases; junction bases outside the gene matches: 13. Germline loops: CDR1 SGHTA, CDR2 FQGNSA. The CDR3 sequence is CASSPKKAGGPIYEQYF. The CDR3 DNA sequence: TGTGCCAGCAGCCCGAAGAAAGCGGGAGGGCCGATCTACGAGCAGTACTTC.

The chain is built from TRBV13 and TRBJ2-7; D remains ambiguous. V lost 0 bases, J lost 5 bases, and 2 bases lay in between. This CDR3 has 11 residues. Per germline, CDR1 PRHDT and CDR2 FYEKMQ (reference sequence). CDR3 coding DNA: TGTGCCAGCAGCTTAGGCCACGAGCAGTACTTC. This translates into CASSLGHEQYF.

The chain recombines TRBV6-6 with TRBJ1-5; the D gene is possibly TRBD1 (5 bases). The ends were cut back, 7 bases at V and 5 bases at J, with 12 bases in the middle. Germline V CDR1 and CDR2: MNHNY, SVGAGI (reference sequence). There are 13 residues in the CDR3. The CDR3 coding sequence is TGTGCCAGCACCCTGATGGGGGATCAGCCCCAGCATTTT. This encodes CASTLMGDQPQHF.